These 14 T cell receptor beta chains were all obtained from the same sample, sequenced in a study of blood T cells in healthy people across ages. Using a J-beta primer mix together with a sample-barcoded 5' primer, a second PCR was run for about 7 to 12 cycles. TCRdb called the 5' RACE reads again in MiXCR, with one record for every CDR3 protein. The table lists 870,000 or so distinct CDR3 sequences, more than 25% of them singletons, with roughly 17% in the top ten. Sample: blood. These receptors were obtained from a woman of 80 years or more in good health.

The V gene is TRBV5-1, the J gene TRBJ1-1, with a weak D call TRBD1 (5 bases). The CDR3 has 15 amino acids. Germline V lookup: CDR1 SGHRS, CDR2 YFSETQ. V was clipped by 4 bases and J by 2 bases, with 15 bases between them. CDR3 region: CASSVMGGKNTEAFF. The CDR3 DNA is TGCGCCAGCAGCGTTATGGGGGGGAAAAACACTGAAGCTTTCTTT.

This clonotype was counted ten times or more. V gene TRBV20-1 combines with J gene TRBJ2-1, with a tentative D call TRBD2 (5 bases). This CDR3 has 19 amino acids. Germline CDR1 and CDR2: DFQATT and SNEGSKA (reference sequence). Trimming left V 1 base short and J 0 bases short, with 22 bases between. As DNA, the CDR3 is TGCAGTGCTAGAGCAGGCGGGTCTACTCTCCTTGTCTCCTACAATGAGCAGTTCTTC. Translation: CSARAGGSTLLVSYNEQFF.

At least ten counts were recorded for this clonotype. The rearrangement links TRBV12-3 or TRBV12-4 to TRBJ1-2, with a tentative D call TRBD1 (6 bases). V lost 6 bases to trimming and J lost 4 bases, with 21 bases between them. The CDR3 length is 16 residues. DNA for the CDR3: TGTGCCAGCAGACTAACACAGGGTAAACAGACCTATGGCTACACCTTC. As protein: CASRLTQGKQTYGYTF.

The V and J genes are TRBV10-3 and TRBJ2-3; D is tentatively TRBD1 or TRBD2 (5 bases each). Germline V gene sequence: CDR1 ENHRY, CDR2 SYGVKD. This CDR3 has 16 residues. The germline V and J ends were trimmed by 3 bases and 3 bases, with 16 bases remaining between them. The CDR3 protein is CAISERSRERTDTQYF. Written as DNA, the CDR3 is TGTGCCATCAGTGAAAGAAGCAGGGAGCGAACAGATACGCAGTATTTT.

Concerning this clonotype itself: Given a much more abundant clone one base away, this may be a read error. The V gene is TRBV12-3 or TRBV12-4, the J gene TRBJ2-3, with 7 bases aligning to TRBD1. The CDR3 consists of 14 residues. This CDR3 is CAGRKQGWTDTQYF. CDR3 DNA sequence: TGTGCCGGCAGAAAACAGGGGTGGACAGATACGCAGTATTTT.

This clonotype appeared many times. The chain employs TRBV7-2 and TRBJ2-7, with 7 bases aligning to TRBD1. Germline V CDR1 and CDR2: SGHTA, FQGNSA. Germline trimming cut 2 bases from V and 3 bases from J; bases unmatched to any gene: 4. The CDR3 loop spans 14 amino acids. The CDR3 DNA is TGTGCCAGCAGCTTAACTGGACAGGTCTACGAGCAGTACTTC. Protein product: CASSLTGQVYEQYF.

This clonotype has ten or more counts. The rearrangement uses TRBV7-2 and TRBJ2-5; the D gene is possibly TRBD2 (5 bases). The CDR3 length is 13 residues. Germline CDR1 is SGHTA and CDR2 is FQGNSA. Between the trimmed V and J ends, which lost 2 bases and 11 bases, there was a span of 15 bases. The DNA for the CDR3 is TGTGCCAGCAGCTTAAAGTCCCGGGGAGCGCAGTACTTC. Encoded protein: CASSLKSRGAQYF.

As concerns this clonotype: At one of its ends the junction is not consistent with the germline gene, which may arise from a read error. The chain combines TRBV27 with TRBJ1-2, with 10 bases that match TRBD1. Germline V gene lookup returns CDR1 MNHEY and CDR2 SMNVEV (reference sequence). The CDR3 sequence is 15 residues long. Here the CDR3 DNA reads TGTGTCAGCAGACCTGGACAGGGGGCTAACTATGGCTACACCTTC. Encoded protein: CVSRPGQGANYGYTF.

This clonotype came up a few times. The rearrangement links TRBV30 to TRBJ2-7, with D possibly TRBD1 on 6 matching bases. CDR1 is GTSNPN and CDR2 is SVGIG in the germline V gene (reference sequence). The CDR3 length is 12 residues. The ends were cut back, 4 bases at V and 4 bases at J, with 11 bases in the middle. The CDR3 coding sequence is TGTGCCTGGACTGACAGGAAATACGAGCAGTACTTC. Protein: CAWTDRKYEQYF.

This clonotype was counted ten times or more. V and J are TRBV11-2 and TRBJ1-2; the match to TRBD1 covers 7 bases. V lost 4 bases and J lost 4; bases outside the gene matches: 9. The CDR3 extends over 15 amino acids. CDR1 and CDR2 (germline): SGHAT, FQNNGV. The CDR3 DNA reads TGTGCCAGCAGCTCAGGACAGGCCCCTAGCTATGGCTACACCTTC. Encoded protein: CASSSGQAPSYGYTF.

This clonotype was recorded at least ten times. The rearrangement links TRBV15 to TRBJ2-1; TRBD1 aligns across 12 bases. The V gene's germline CDR1 is LNHNV and CDR2 YYDKDF (reference sequence). Trimming cost V 5 bases and J 9 bases; bases outside gene matches: 5. The CDR3 contains 14 residues. The CDR3 protein is CATSGDRGRGEQFF. The CDR3 DNA follows: TGTGCCACCAGCGGGGACAGGGGGCGGGGTGAGCAGTTCTTC.

This clonotype has more than one count but fewer than ten. The CDR3 DNA reads TGTGCCAGCACCCTGCCCGCCAGGGGTGGCACAGATACGCAGTATTTT. It encodes CASTLPARGGTDTQYF. The V and J genes are TRBV7-2 and TRBJ2-3, with D possibly being TRBD1 (6 bases). Germline-derived CDR1 and CDR2 are SGHTA and FQGNSA. Trimming removed 7 bases from V and 1 base from J, with 18 bases in between. The CDR3 spans 16 residues.

The chain links TRBV7-8 to TRBJ2-1; D gene uncertain. The germline CDR1 and CDR2 sequences are SGHVS and FQNEAQ. V gave up 6 bases and J gave up 10 bases, with 16 bases separating them. This CDR3 contains 13 residues. CDR3 DNA: TGTGCCAGCAGATCCGGTGGGCTAGGGGAGCAGTTCTTC. This gives the protein CASRSGGLGEQFF.

This clonotype was seen just once. V is TRBV6-1 and J is TRBJ2-7, with TRBD2 matching 8 bases. V trimming: 8 bases; J trimming: 7 bases; junction bases outside the gene matches: 13. Per germline, CDR1 MNHNS and CDR2 SASEGT. The CDR3 spans 14 residues. CDR3 sequence reads: CASPAGGVKNEQYF. CDR3 DNA sequence: TGTGCCAGCCCGGCGGGGGGCGTTAAGAATGAGCAGTACTTC.